The 22 T cell receptor beta chains given below trace back to one sample, sequenced in a study of shared clonotypes between healthy human individuals. CD8 cells classed as naive were CD45RO-negative and positively selected for CCR7, excluding terminally differentiated effector memory CD45RA+ cells. Some clones are missing from TCRdb's copy, which holds only in-frame ones; the method was immunoSEQ multiplex PCR. This sample has around 640,000 clones, with 95% to 96% found just once. The sample taken for sequencing was naive CD8+ T cells sorted from blood. Receptor source: a woman in her 30s in good health.

The rearrangement uses TRBV27 and TRBJ2-1; TRBD2 matches at 12 bases. Looked up from germline, CDR1 is MNHEY and CDR2 is SMNVEV (reference sequence). This CDR3 is 15 amino acids long. Trimming cost V 5 bases and J 8 bases; bases outside gene matches: 7. In DNA form, the CDR3 reads TGTGCCAGCAGTCTTGGACTAGCGGGACTGGATGAGCAGTTCTTC. Its protein product is CASSLGLAGLDEQFF.

This chain links TRBV28 with TRBJ2-1; D is possibly TRBD2 (5 bases). The germline V gene encodes CDR1 MDHEN and CDR2 SYDVKM. This CDR3 spans 14 amino acids. V lost 8 bases, J lost 2 bases, and 13 bases lay in between. The CDR3 is CASLGLAPYNEQFF. The CDR3 bases are TGTGCCAGCTTAGGTCTAGCCCCCTACAATGAGCAGTTCTTC.

This chain joins TRBV14 and TRBJ2-7; 8 bases line up with TRBD2. V shed 3 bases, J shed 2 bases, and the junction held 6 bases outside the gene matches. CDR1 is SGHDN and CDR2 is FVKESK in the germline V gene. CDR3 length equals 15 residues. In DNA form, the CDR3 reads TGTGCCAGCAGCCATCTGCTAGCGGGTGCCTACGAGCAGTACTTC. Translation gives CASSHLLAGAYEQYF.

The chain is built from TRBV28 and TRBJ1-1; 7 nucleotides match TRBD1. Germline V gene data show CDR1 as MDHEN and CDR2 as SYDVKM. This CDR3 has 13 amino acids. Unmatched junction bases numbered 8, after V lost 8 bases and J lost 5 bases. The CDR3 region has the DNA TGTGCCAGCGGACAGGAATTCGGAACTGAAGCTTTCTTT. This encodes CASGQEFGTEAFF.

J is TRBJ1-3 and V is TRBV28; no clear D gene. Trimming took off 1 base at V and 0 bases at J, with 10 bases between the two ends. The germline CDR1 and CDR2 sequences are MDHEN and SYDVKM. The CDR3 runs to 16 residues. The CDR3 DNA sequence: TGTGCCAGCAGTTTATTGAGGGTCACCTCTGGAAACACCATATATTTT. Translation: CASSLLRVTSGNTIYF.

This clone was seen only once. This sample also contains other DNA sequences that code for the same CDR3. This chain connects TRBV27 to TRBJ2-7; 7 bases fit TRBD1. With V trimmed by 4 bases and J by 0 bases, 3 bases remained unmatched. Germline V lookup: CDR1 MNHEY, CDR2 SMNVEV (reference sequence). The CDR3 runs 14 residues. The CDR3 is CASSSRDSSYEQYF. CDR3 bases: TGTGCCAGCAGTTCTCGGGACAGCTCCTACGAGCAGTACTTC.

The chain links TRBV29-1 to TRBJ2-5; 12 positions agree with TRBD1. The CDR3 runs to 17 residues. The germline V gene encodes CDR1 SQVTM and CDR2 ANQGSEA. V shed 1 base, J shed 4 bases, and the junction held 10 bases outside the gene matches. The CDR3 coding sequence is TGCAGCGTTGAAGGAAGTTTCCGGGACAGGGGGCTAGAGACCCAGTACTTC. This gives the protein CSVEGSFRDRGLETQYF. Complete variable domain (other parts from reference TRBV29-1 and TRBJ2-5): SAVISQKPSRDICQRGTSLTIQCQVDSQVTMMFWYRQQPGQSLTLIATANQGSEATYESGFVIDKFPISRPNLTFSTLTVSNMSPEDSSIYLCSVEGSFRDRGLETQYFGPGTRLLVL.

The V and J genes are TRBV5-6 and TRBJ2-2; D might be TRBD1 or TRBD2, each matching 6 bases. Germline CDR1 and CDR2: SGHDT and YYEEEE. The germline V and J ends were trimmed by 0 bases and 6 bases, with 12 bases remaining between them. The CDR3 sequence is 15 residues long. As DNA, the CDR3 is TGTGCCAGCAGCTTGGACCCGGGGGCGTCCGGGGAGCTGTTTTTT. Protein: CASSLDPGASGELFF.

This rearrangement joins TRBV27 to TRBJ2-7, with 10 bases that match TRBD2. From germline, CDR1 is MNHEY and CDR2 SMNVEV (reference sequence). V trimming: 5 bases; J trimming: 3 bases; junction bases outside the gene matches: 7. CDR3 length: 15 residues. The chain's CDR3 is CASSPLAGEFYEQYF. In DNA form, the CDR3 reads TGTGCCAGCAGTCCCCTAGCGGGAGAGTTCTACGAGCAGTACTTC.

This chain uses TRBV15 with TRBJ1-5; D may be TRBD1 (5 bases). V was clipped by 5 bases and J by 0 bases, with 11 bases between them. The CDR3 is 15 amino acids. Germline loops: CDR1 LNHNV, CDR2 YYDKDF (reference sequence). CDR3: CATSPGRDSNQPQHF. The CDR3 nucleotides are TGTGCCACCAGCCCGGGCAGGGATAGCAATCAGCCCCAGCATTTT. The entire variable domain, with the rest obtained from reference TRBV15 and TRBJ1-5, is as follows: DAMVIQNPRYQVTQFGKPVTLSCSQTLNHNVMYWYQQKSSQAPKLLFHYYDKDFNNEADTPDNFQSRRPNTSFCFLDIRSPGLGDTAMYLCATSPGRDSNQPQHFGDGTRLSIL.

This clone was counted once. The sample carries other DNA sequences with the same CDR3. CDR3 residues: CASSFGTEAFF. Here the CDR3 DNA reads TGTGCCAGCAGTTTTGGGACTGAAGCTTTCTTT. The chain recombines TRBV27 with TRBJ1-1, with no clear D. This CDR3 has 11 amino acids. Germline lookup yields CDR1 MNHEY and CDR2 SMNVEV (reference sequence). V was clipped by 3 bases and J by 5 bases, with 4 bases between them.

This clone is a singleton in its sample. This CDR3 is CASSLVAGRYYEQYF. In nucleotides, the CDR3 is TGCGCCAGCAGCTTGGTTGCGGGGCGGTACTACGAGCAGTACTTC. The V gene is TRBV5-1, the J gene TRBJ2-7; possible D gene TRBD2, 6 bases. Trimming pared 0 bases from V and 3 bases from J, leaving 13 bases between. The CDR3 consists of 15 residues. The germline CDR1 and CDR2 sequences are SGHRS and YFSETQ.

This clone has only one observation. Written as DNA, the CDR3 is TGCGCCAGCAGCCTTCATAGCGGGGGCACCGGGGAGCTGTTTTTT. Its translation: CASSLHSGGTGELFF. J is TRBJ2-2 and V is TRBV4-1; TRBD2 agrees at 9 bases. With 4 bases clipped from V and 4 bases from J, the junction kept 4 bases outside the gene matches. CDR3 size: 15 residues. Looked up from germline, CDR1 is MGHRA and CDR2 is YSYEKL.

V is TRBV28 and J is TRBJ2-3, with D perhaps given as TRBD1 or TRBD2 (6 bases each). Trimming took 9 bases from V and 5 from J, leaving 15 bases between them. Germline loops: CDR1 MDHEN, CDR2 SYDVKM. The CDR3 runs 13 residues. This CDR3 is CARGGREKDTQYF. The CDR3 coding sequence is TGTGCCAGGGGGGGCAGGGAGAAAGATACGCAGTATTTT.

The rearrangement joins TRBV27 to TRBJ2-2, with D perhaps matching TRBD2 (6 bases). V was clipped by 3 bases and J by 4 bases, with 15 bases between them. CDR1 is MNHEY, CDR2 SMNVEV, per germline (reference sequence). The CDR3 is made up of 16 amino acids. The CDR3 DNA reads TGTGCCAGCAGTTTGGGGACTTTAGCGGTCACCGGGGAGCTGTTTTTT. Encoded protein: CASSLGTLAVTGELFF.

V usage is TRBV28 and J usage is TRBJ2-1; no clear D. The CDR3 has 14 residues. V lost 3 bases and J lost 8, with 14 bases in between. Germline values: CDR1 MDHEN, CDR2 SYDVKM. The CDR3 region is CASSFLRSADEQFF. The CDR3 region has the DNA TGTGCCAGCAGTTTTCTCCGATCTGCCGATGAGCAGTTCTTC.

The chain has TRBV6-5 and TRBJ2-7, with D possibly being TRBD2 (5 bases). Germline CDR1 and CDR2: MNHEY and SVGAGI. V lost 0 bases and J 0 bases, leaving 9 bases between the germline ends. This CDR3 is 15 amino acids long. CDR3 loop: CASSYSSGSSYEQYF. CDR3 nucleotides: TGTGCCAGCAGTTACTCCAGCGGAAGCTCCTACGAGCAGTACTTC.

This clone was detected only once. The chain links TRBV5-1 to TRBJ2-7; no reliable D call. V lost 0 bases and J lost 1, with 8 bases in between. The germline V gene encodes CDR1 SGHRS and CDR2 YFSETQ. This CDR3 is built from 14 residues. The CDR3 loop reads CASSLVAGSYEQYF. The CDR3 DNA is TGCGCCAGCAGCTTGGTAGCAGGATCCTACGAGCAGTACTTC.

The rearrangement joins TRBV13 to TRBJ2-3, with TRBD1 as a possible D gene (7 bases). Germline CDR1 and CDR2: PRHDT and FYEKMQ (reference sequence). The CDR3 sequence is 15 residues long. V was shortened by 5 bases and J by 5 bases, with 17 bases between the two germline ends. CDR3 region: CASSPEPRGEDTQYF. In DNA form, the CDR3 reads TGTGCCAGCAGCCCCGAACCCAGGGGGGAAGATACGCAGTATTTT.

The chain recombines TRBV28 with TRBJ1-5; 7 nucleotides align to TRBD1. V trimming: 1 base; J trimming: 5 bases; junction bases outside the gene matches: 11. The CDR3 totals 17 residues. CDR1 is MDHEN, CDR2 SYDVKM, per germline. The chain's CDR3 is CASSLSDRAVSDQPQHF. The CDR3, as DNA: TGTGCCAGCAGTTTATCTGACAGGGCGGTCTCGGATCAGCCCCAGCATTTT.

The CDR3 DNA sequence: TGTGCCAGCAGATCCTTTGGTACTTATAATGAGCAGTTCTTC. This translates into CASRSFGTYNEQFF. The chain couples TRBV27 to TRBJ2-1; D is unresolved. In germline, CDR1 is MNHEY, CDR2 SMNVEV (reference sequence). The CDR3 has 14 residues. The germline V and J ends were trimmed by 6 bases and 7 bases, with 16 bases remaining between them.

This sequence joins TRBV4-1 and TRBJ1-1; D uncertain. CDR1 is MGHRA, CDR2 YSYEKL, per germline. Between the trimmed V and J ends, which lost 8 bases and 5 bases, there was a span of 24 bases. This CDR3 comprises 16 residues. The CDR3 reads CASFPSPGIKPTEAFF. The CDR3 coding sequence is TGCGCCAGCTTTCCCTCCCCGGGGATTAAACCAACTGAAGCTTTCTTT.